This T cell receptor (beta chain) was identified during a study of CXCR3-negative and CXCR3-positive naive CD8 T cells. The CDR3 is 12 residues long. Germline CDR1 reads SEHNR; CDR2 reads FQNEAQ (reference sequence). It was by 5' RACE with UMI labels that the TRB cDNA libraries were prepared. TCRdb re-called the 5' RACE reads and shows each CDR3 protein once, DNA omitted. The sample spans about 130,000 distinct CDR3 sequences; the ten largest clones claim 0.45% to 0.6%. The TCR comes from a human donor in good health. Some clones in this sample may be carry-over from other donors' samples. V is TRBV7-9 and J is TRBJ2-1. The sequencing sample was made of naive CXCR3- CD8+ T cells from blood. Subset of the sample: CD45RO-CCR7+CD27+CD95- naive CD8+ T cells lacking CXCR3 (TNR3-). CDR3: CASTQRFNEQFF.